This TCR beta chain appears in the sequencing data of a study of T cell responses to AZD1222 COVID-19 vaccine (dated by TCRdb to the early 2020s). Broadly, across the study: AZD1222 recipients given second doses at about 4 weeks or at about 12 weeks were pooled, since spike-specific TCR depth and breadth were not found to differ between the two schedules. Enrollment into the trials was organized by age into subgroups of 18-55, 56-69 and 70-plus years, and those subgroups contained approximately 150, 30 and 60 TCR-sequenced participants, respectively. TCR sequencing was performed for 230 to 250 trial participants, of whom 207 were given two doses of AZD1222 and 26 were given two doses of MenACWY control vaccine. Paper-wide results and their limitations: CD4 TCRs associated with the vaccine covered the entire spike protein, and the dominant responses were in regions 160-218 and 743-854. Most participants were white British and females outnumbered males, and the authors suggested that clonal diversity may have been underestimated. Reportedly, close to half of the unique spike-specific TCRs recognized epitopes lying outside the regions that are mutated in the B.1.351 and B.1.1.7 variants. After two AZD1222 doses, both the breadth and the depth of spike-specific TCRs were significantly higher than at day 0 and than in MenACWY recipients. Conclusions about previously exposed vaccinees are limited, since just five or six AZD1222 recipients were seropositive for SARS-CoV-2 at baseline. Because no samples from the day 14 peak response were available, repertoires could be characterized only after the peak T cell response. The 56-69-year group was small, and its depth increase did not reach significance, likely because of low power.

In regard to this clone: The target of this receptor is not known. No qualities accompany the bases; no much larger clone lies one base away.

The V end gives up 6 bases and the J end 4 bases, leaving 6 bases in the junction not matched to a gene. Including the terminal cysteine and phenylalanine, the CDR3 comprises 15 residues. CDR3 DNA is the only sequence kept; it has 45 bases, read in frame from the first base. The germline V gene provides CDR1 MNHEY and CDR2 SVGAGI. In the paper's terms, the time point label means: baseline before first vaccination. Vaccinee samples came from UK trials COV001 and COV002, including a single-blind randomized controlled phase 2/3 trial of AZD1222 (ChAdOx1 nCoV-19) in healthy adults. For TCRbeta chain sequencing, PBMC samples were collected from trial participants at day 0 and at day 28 after the second dose. The CDR3 regions of human TCRbeta chains were analyzed by immunosequencing. The authors' analysis ran thus. TCRs in the repertoires were compared against a reference library of SARS-CoV-2-specific TCRs that had been generated with the MIRA antigen-specificity platform. Breadth meant the fraction of unique TCRs that were SARS-CoV-2-associated, whereas depth meant the fraction of total T cells that were SARS-CoV-2-associated. Using the MIRA data, every spike-specific TCR was mapped to the spike region that the TCR reacted to and assigned to either a CD4 or a CD8 class. Log10-transformed breadth and depth values were compared by one-way ANOVA with Sidak's multiple comparisons tests. TCRdb mirrors the immuneACCESS table, restricted to in-frame sequences. Some clones are absent from its copies; in checked studies, under half trace to an unresolved V gene, and the reason for the others is unknown. V, J and clone size were drawn from that table, and D and trimming were deduced from the DNA. This sample has 120,000 or so clones in its table, and roughly 89% of those were observed once. The ten most abundant clones make up around 30% of the sample.

The chain is made from TRBV6-5 and TRBJ2-7, with 13 bases aligning to TRBD2. This specimen was peripheral blood, taken on day 0 of AZD1222 vaccination. This clonotype was sampled from an adult in good health. The CDR3 reads as follows: CASRRLAGGQYEQYF. The sequenced DNA: TGTGCCAGCAGACGACTAGCGGGAGGCCAATACGAGCAGTACTTC.